The following is a TCR beta chain sequence with its context. The study assigned cohorts using participant-reported clinical history. All recovered Cohort 3 donors got two negative PCRs, got clearance, or saw symptom resolution. Original processing methods: It was from reference gene primer amplification that nucleated cell counts were estimated. TCRdb keeps only in-frame clones here, not all; method: immunoSEQ multiplex PCR. The V and J calls and clone size come from that table; D and trimming were worked out from the DNA. The profile covers more than 200,000 clones, with 80% to 90% appearing a single time and about 4% taken by the ten largest. This specimen comes from a study of blood T cell repertoires in COVID-19. Overall study context: PBMCs, B-cell-depleted T cells, or T cells were the source of the cDNA or gDNA that made up the material.

Sequencing was carried out using PBMCs or T cells enriched from blood (not recorded which). The TCR comes from a woman aged 25 to 39 who had recovered from COVID-19.

CDR3 region: CASSHGGEQYF. The CDR3 DNA is TGTGCCAGCAGCCACGGGGGCGAGCAGTACTTC. The V and J genes are TRBV3-1 (or the pseudogene TRBV3-2) and TRBJ2-7, with a weak D call TRBD2 (6 bases). The germline gives CDR1 LGHDT, CDR2 YNNKEL (reference sequence). The CDR3 contains 11 residues. The germline V and J ends were trimmed by 3 bases and 6 bases, with 6 bases remaining between them.